Below, 25 T cell receptor beta chains from the same sample are listed, as sequenced in a study of T-cell memory formation after mild COVID-19. TCRdb independently ran MiXCR on the 5' RACE reads; one entry per CDR3 protein. The table lists hundreds of thousands of distinct CDR3 sequences, 28% of them singletons, with approximately 15% in the top ten. Input material: PBMCs or a T cell subset sorted from them (not recorded which). These receptors all stem from an adult woman who had mild COVID-19 (a few samples of this study predate the infection). Cell type and time point are not known.

This clonotype appeared once. This chain links TRBV24-1 with TRBJ2-1; TRBD2 aligns across 11 bases. There are 16 residues in the CDR3. V shed 7 bases, J shed 7 bases, and the junction held 11 bases outside the gene matches. Germline V lookup: CDR1 KGHDR, CDR2 SFDVKD. CDR3 DNA sequence: TGTGCCACCAGCTCCCCACTAGCGGGAGATGTTAATGAGCAGTTCTTC. Its protein product is CATSSPLAGDVNEQFF.

This clonotype was seen once. The CDR3 is CASSPTLASGGAEAFF. The CDR3 DNA reads as TGTGCCAGCAGCCCCACTCTCGCCAGCGGGGGCGCTGAAGCTTTCTTT. The V call is TRBV7-8, the J call TRBJ1-1, with D possibly matching TRBD1 (6 bases). CDR3 length: 16 amino acids. The germline V gene has CDR1 SGHVS and CDR2 FQNEAQ. V lost 5 bases and J lost 6, with 22 bases in between.

V is TRBV10-3 and J is TRBJ2-7, with 8 bases matching TRBD2. The CDR3 consists of 16 residues. CDR1 and CDR2 from the germline V gene are ENHRY and SYGVKD. V lost 0 bases, J lost 2 bases, and 6 bases stayed unmatched. DNA of the CDR3: TGTGCCATCAGTGAGTCAGGAAGCGGGAGTCCCTACGAGCAGTACTTC. This encodes CAISESGSGSPYEQYF.

The gene calls are TRBV5-1 and TRBJ1-3; 7 nucleotides align to TRBD1. CDR3 length equals 15 residues. Germline V gene sequence: CDR1 SGHRS, CDR2 YFSETQ. V trimming: 4 bases; J trimming: 0 bases; junction bases outside the gene matches: 4. CDR3 in amino acids: CASSRGQTSGNTIYF. CDR3 DNA sequence: TGCGCCAGCAGCCGGGGACAGACCTCTGGAAACACCATATATTTT.

This clonotype was detected only a few times. This chain uses TRBV12-3 or TRBV12-4 with TRBJ2-5; unclear D gene. The V and J ends lost 6 bases and 5 bases respectively, with 16 bases between them. This CDR3 is built from 14 residues. The CDR3 nucleotides are TGTGCCAGCAGCCCGTCGGGTTCGAGGGAGACCCAGTACTTC. Translating it yields CASSPSGSRETQYF.

The genes are TRBV18 and TRBJ2-7; D perhaps matches TRBD1 (8 bases). Per germline, CDR1 KGHSH and CDR2 LQKENI. The CDR3 has 15 residues. The ends were cut back, 6 bases at V and 1 base at J, with 16 bases in the middle. In DNA, the CDR3 is TGTGCCAGCTCGCGGGGGACAGGCCTTTCCTACGAGCAGTACTTC. It specifies CASSRGTGLSYEQYF.

This clonotype has a handful of counts. The chain links TRBV7-9 to TRBJ2-6; TRBD1 is a possible D gene (6 bases). CDR1 and CDR2 from the germline V gene are SEHNR and FQNEAQ (reference sequence). With 5 bases removed from V and 0 bases from J, the gap between germline ends came to 14 bases. CDR3 length: 17 residues. This CDR3 reads CASSQGPRRSGANVLTF. CDR3 DNA: TGTGCCAGCAGCCAGGGGCCCCGACGCTCTGGGGCCAACGTCCTGACTTTC.

This clonotype has more than one count but fewer than ten. The chain uses TRBV4-2 and TRBJ1-1; the D is unclear. V gave up 1 base and J gave up 7 bases, with 7 bases separating them. CDR1 is LGHNA, CDR2 YNFKEQ, per germline. CDR3 length equals 12 residues. CDR3 protein: CASSQGGVEAFF. As DNA, the CDR3 is TGTGCCAGCAGCCAAGGTGGAGTTGAAGCTTTCTTT.

The chain has TRBV5-1 and TRBJ2-2, with D hard to call. From germline, CDR1 is SGHRS and CDR2 YFSETQ. V gave up 7 bases and J gave up 4 bases, with 14 bases separating them. The CDR3 length is 14 residues. The CDR3 nucleotides read TGCGCCAGCCGAGAAGTCCAAGTCACCGGGGAGCTGTTTTTT. Translated: CASREVQVTGELFF.

The sample holds one count of this clonotype. The chain joins TRBV7-3 to TRBJ1-2; tentatively, D is TRBD1 (6 bases). This CDR3 contains 16 residues. V lost 1 base to trimming and J lost 7 bases, with 19 bases between them. The germline V gene encodes CDR1 SGHTA and CDR2 FQGTGA. The CDR3 is CASSLIRRYRAFGYTF. In nucleotides, the CDR3 is TGTGCCAGCAGCTTAATTAGGAGATACAGGGCCTTTGGCTACACCTTC. The full variable domain, completed using reference TRBV7-3 and TRBJ1-2, is GAGVSQTPSNKVTEKGKYVELRCDPISGHTALYWYRQSLGQGPEFLIYFQGTGAADDSGLPNDRFFAVRPEGSVSTLKIQRTERGDSAVYLCASSLIRRYRAFGYTFGSGTRLTVV.

This clonotype was seen more than once but under ten times. This chain connects TRBV20-1 to TRBJ1-1; D gene ambiguous. The V and J ends lost 0 bases and 11 bases respectively, with 13 bases between them. Germline assignment: CDR1 DFQATT and CDR2 SNEGSKA (reference sequence). The CDR3 contains 12 residues. The CDR3 nucleotides are TGCAGTGCTAGAGAACAGACCCCTTGGGCTTTCTTT. Translating gives CSAREQTPWAFF.

This clonotype has only a few counts. The chain employs TRBV15 and TRBJ1-2; D is unresolved. The V and J ends lost 3 bases and 6 bases respectively, with 14 bases between them. This CDR3 comprises 14 residues. CDR1 and CDR2 (germline): LNHNV, YYDKDF (reference sequence). The CDR3 loop is CATSSVALMDGYTF. The CDR3, as DNA: TGTGCCACCAGCAGTGTAGCTTTAATGGATGGCTACACCTTC. The entire variable domain, with the rest obtained from reference TRBV15 and TRBJ1-2, is as follows: DAMVIQNPRYQVTQFGKPVTLSCSQTLNHNVMYWYQQKSSQAPKLLFHYYDKDFNNEADTPDNFQSRRPNTSFCFLDIRSPGLGDTAMYLCATSSVALMDGYTFGSGTRLTVV.

This clonotype was seen a handful of times. V is TRBV4-1 and J is TRBJ1-3; the D is unclear. Trimming shortened V by 3 bases and J by 1 base, and 13 bases separated the two germline ends. The CDR3 extends over 16 amino acids. Germline CDR1 is MGHRA and CDR2 is YSYEKL. The CDR3 reads CASSQFDGLSGNTIYF. DNA for the CDR3: TGCGCCAGCAGCCAGTTCGACGGCTTATCTGGAAACACCATATATTTT.

V and J are TRBV15 and TRBJ2-1; 9 bases fit TRBD2. Trimming cost V 1 base and J 8 bases; bases outside gene matches: 6. The CDR3 is 15 residues long. From germline, CDR1 is LNHNV and CDR2 YYDKDF (reference sequence). The chain's CDR3 is CATSRVSGRGHEQFF. In nucleotides, the CDR3 is TGTGCCACCAGCAGAGTTAGCGGGAGAGGGCATGAGCAGTTCTTC.

In its sample, this clonotype was seen a few times. J is TRBJ2-1 and V is TRBV7-9, with 11 bases identical to TRBD2. Germline V lookup: CDR1 SEHNR, CDR2 FQNEAQ (reference sequence). This CDR3 is 14 amino acids long. V gave up 5 bases and J gave up 6 bases; unmatched junction bases: 3. The CDR3, as DNA: TGTGCCAGCAGCGGGACTAGCGGCTTCAATGAGCAGTTCTTC. Translating it yields CASSGTSGFNEQFF.

A few counts support this clonotype. J is TRBJ1-1 and V is TRBV7-9; 7 bases align to TRBD1. Germline V gene data show CDR1 as SEHNR and CDR2 as FQNEAQ (reference sequence). Trimming removed 5 bases from V and 0 bases from J; junction bases left unmatched: 9. CDR3 length equals 16 residues. The CDR3 here is CASSVPTGTVNTEAFF. The CDR3, as DNA: TGTGCCAGCAGCGTACCAACCGGGACAGTGAACACTGAAGCTTTCTTT.

The chain uses TRBV6-2 or TRBV6-3 and TRBJ2-2, with 7 bases matching TRBD2. Germline V CDR1 and CDR2: MNHEY, SVGEGT. The CDR3 is 15 amino acids. Losses at the gene ends were 6 bases for V and 6 bases for J; bases not matched to a gene: 10. CDR3 sequence: CASSPREARAGELFF. The CDR3 DNA reads TGTGCCAGCAGCCCTCGGGAGGCACGGGCCGGGGAGCTGTTTTTT.

This chain connects TRBV19 to TRBJ2-1; 9 nucleotides align to TRBD2. Trimming cost V 4 bases and J 0 bases; bases outside gene matches: 4. The CDR3 spans 16 residues. Germline V gene sequence: CDR1 LNHDA, CDR2 SQIVND (reference sequence). The CDR3 nucleotides are TGTGCCAGTAGTAGGAGCGGGGGGAACTCCTACAATGAGCAGTTCTTC. Its translation is CASSRSGGNSYNEQFF.

The rearrangement joins TRBV27 to TRBJ2-3, with 8 bases matching TRBD2. This CDR3 is 19 amino acids long. The germline gives CDR1 MNHEY, CDR2 SMNVEV (reference sequence). V gave up 5 bases and J gave up 1 base; unmatched junction bases: 17. CDR3 loop: CASSNAGTSGPIGTDTQYF. DNA for the CDR3: TGTGCCAGCAGTAACGCCGGGACTAGTGGGCCGATTGGCACAGATACGCAGTATTTT.

This clonotype was seen a handful of times. The chain links TRBV2 to TRBJ2-2; TRBD2 is a possible D gene (6 bases). There are 14 residues in the CDR3. CDR1 is SNHLY and CDR2 is FYNNEI in the germline V gene. The germline V and J ends were trimmed by 7 bases and 5 bases, with 14 bases remaining between them. The CDR3 reads CASTVQAGTGELFF. The CDR3 nucleotides read TGTGCCAGCACTGTCCAGGCGGGGACCGGGGAGCTGTTTTTT.

The gene calls are TRBV27 and TRBJ2-1; 8 bases agree with TRBD2. The CDR3 contains 16 residues. Germline V gene data show CDR1 as MNHEY and CDR2 as SMNVEV (reference sequence). The V segment lost 7 bases and the J segment 5 bases; nucleotides outside the gene matches: 13. In DNA form, the CDR3 reads TGTGCCAGCAAGATTACCGGGACTAGAGATGACAATGAGCAGTTCTTC. It encodes CASKITGTRDDNEQFF.

The V gene is TRBV7-2, the J gene TRBJ2-3; tentatively, D is TRBD1 or TRBD2 (5 bases each). The V and J ends lost 5 bases and 8 bases respectively, with 20 bases between them. CDR1 is SGHTA and CDR2 is FQGNSA in the germline V gene. CDR3 length equals 15 residues. In DNA form, the CDR3 reads TGTGCCAGCAGCAAACGGGGCCCCGCCAGTGGTACGCAGTATTTT. Amino acid sequence: CASSKRGPASGTQYF.

The V call is TRBV7-6, the J call TRBJ2-7; TRBD2 matches 9 bases. CDR1 SGHVS and CDR2 FNYEAQ come from the germline V gene. The CDR3 runs 14 residues. Germline trimming cut 1 base from V and 6 bases from J; bases unmatched to any gene: 4. The CDR3 protein is CASSLVLAGGEQYF. In DNA, the CDR3 is TGTGCCAGCAGCTTAGTACTAGCGGGCGGCGAGCAGTACTTC.

The table lists this clonotype with a count of one. The V and J genes are TRBV20-1 and TRBJ1-2, with D tentatively TRBD1 (5 bases). The germline CDR1 and CDR2 sequences are DFQATT and SNEGSKA (reference sequence). V lost 1 base and J lost 3, with 9 bases in between. This CDR3 has 13 residues. CDR3 amino acids: CSARGGGHYGYTF. The CDR3 DNA sequence: TGCAGTGCTAGAGGCGGGGGACACTATGGCTACACCTTC.

This clonotype has just a few counts. This chain connects TRBV5-6 to TRBJ1-5; TRBD1 matches at 8 bases. This CDR3 spans 16 amino acids. V lost 5 bases to trimming and J lost 6 bases; unmatched junction nucleotides: 13. CDR1 is SGHDT and CDR2 is YYEEEE in the germline V gene. CDR3 sequence reads: CASRSAGQGWGQPQHF. Here the CDR3 DNA reads TGTGCCAGCAGATCGGCCGGACAGGGATGGGGTCAGCCCCAGCATTTT.